The clone carrying this T cell receptor beta chain appeared a single time. The sample belongs to a study of blood T cell repertoires in COVID-19. The assay was immunoSEQ multiplex PCR, and TCRdb's table has in-frame clones only and misses some. The table lists around 260,000 clones, 80% to 85% of them singletons. This CDR3 comprises 14 residues. CDR1 and CDR2 from the germline V gene are ENHRY and SYGVKD. After removal of 8 bases from V and 8 bases from J, the junction contained 12 bases not matched to a gene. The clonotype originates from a person aged 70 to 85 with COVID-19, enrolled during active disease. The sequenced material came from peripheral blood. The chain has TRBV10-3 and TRBJ1-2, with TRBD1 identical over 9 bases. The CDR3 nucleotides are TGTGCCATCCTGGACGGGACAGGGTCGGAAGGCTACACCTTC. This encodes CAILDGTGSEGYTF.